This T cell receptor (beta chain) was found in a study of OX40 agonist ivuxolimab in advanced cancers. Notes on the research overall: The costimulatory receptor OX40 (CD134) was targeted by ivuxolimab, a fully human IgG2 agonistic monoclonal antibody. Partial responses occurred in three dose-escalation patients, of whom one had hepatocellular carcinoma and two had cutaneous melanoma. The point of sequencing TCRbeta in the periphery was to test whether ivuxolimab changed TCR sequence diversity and drove clonal T-cell expansion. Intravenous ivuxolimab was administered to patients every 2 weeks at six dose levels: 0.01, 0.1, 0.3, 1.5, 3 and 10 mg/kg. Prior anti-PD-1, anti-PD-L1 or anti-CTLA-4 therapy was permitted, and checkpoint inhibitors had been received by around 40% of dose-escalation patients. The monotherapy dose-escalation portion (N of about 50 patients) of the phase I ivuxolimab trial is reported in the paper. Of the roughly 52 dose-escalation patients, hepatocellular carcinoma was present in roughly 19, melanoma in approximately 15, renal cell carcinoma in 9 and head and neck cancer in 9. The dose-escalation cohort was around 83% male with a mean age of about 65 years, ranging from roughly 20 to 80. The study at large found these results: The antigen specificity of the clonally expanded peripheral T cells was not determined. Low levels of normalized T-cell clonal expansion were also seen in some patients who did not respond. At doses of 0.1 to 3.0 mg/kg, clonal expansion of both CD4+ and CD8+ T cells in blood was seen between baseline and week 6. Partial responders in the 0.1-3.0 mg/kg groups had among the lowest normalized peripheral clonal expansion, especially among CD8+ T cells. On average, CD8+ T cells showed more expanded clones than CD4+ T cells after ivuxolimab.

CDR3 length: 14 amino acids, cysteine to phenylalanine. The only DNA kept is the CDR3, 42 bases in frame from the first base. Via the germline V gene, CDR1 is LGHNT and CDR2 FRNRAP. Trimming leaves V shorter by 8 bases and J shorter by 0 bases, with the junction holding 2 bases beyond the gene matches. The trial excluded patients who had a history of autoimmune disease or who were on systemic immunosuppression. Peripheral blood for TCR sequencing was collected from all dose cohorts at baseline, on cycle 4 day 1, and on cycle 7 day 1. The samples were drawn from a first-in-human, open-label, multicenter phase I dose-escalation trial of ivuxolimab. Adults with locally advanced or metastatic melanoma, renal cell carcinoma, hepatocellular carcinoma or head and neck squamous cell carcinoma were enrolled in the trial. Before TCR sequencing, CD4+ T cells and CD8+ T cells were sorted from peripheral blood as separate populations.

Genomic DNA was extracted from sorted cells for sequencing of the TCRbeta CDR3 region. The immunoSEQ Assay was used to sequence the TCRbeta CDR3 regions. TCRdb mirrors the immuneACCESS table, restricted to in-frame sequences. Some clones are absent from its copies; in checked studies, under half trace to an unresolved V gene, and the reason for the others is unknown. The sample records some 62,000 clones, about four fifths of which are singletons. The ten largest clones take up about a tenth of the sample. Notes on this clone: No cognate antigen has been identified for it. Base qualities are not recorded, but no much larger clone differs from it by a single base.

The receptor was derived from an adult with an advanced solid tumor such as melanoma, head and neck, liver or kidney cancer. Sequencing was performed on CD4+ or CD8+ T cells sorted from blood, taken in a trial of the OX40 agonist ivuxolimab. The rearranged segments are TRBV12-5 and TRBJ2-2; 8 bases in between match TRBD2. The bases are TGTGCTAGTTCCGGGAGGGCGAACACCGGGGAGCTGTTTTTT. Translated, this is CASSGRANTGELFF.